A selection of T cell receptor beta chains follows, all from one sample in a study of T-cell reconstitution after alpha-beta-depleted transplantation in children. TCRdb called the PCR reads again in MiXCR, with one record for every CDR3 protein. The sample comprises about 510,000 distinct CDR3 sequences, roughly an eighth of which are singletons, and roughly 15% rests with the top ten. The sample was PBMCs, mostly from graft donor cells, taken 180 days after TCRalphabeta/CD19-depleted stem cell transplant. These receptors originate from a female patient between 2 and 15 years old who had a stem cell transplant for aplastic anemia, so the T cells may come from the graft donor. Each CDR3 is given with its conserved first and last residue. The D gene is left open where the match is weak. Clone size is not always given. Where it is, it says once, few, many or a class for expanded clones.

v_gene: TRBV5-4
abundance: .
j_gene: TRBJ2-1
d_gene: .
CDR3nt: TGTGCCAGCAGCTTGGAGCTACATAACAATGAGCAGTTCTTC
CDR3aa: CASSLELHNNEQFF

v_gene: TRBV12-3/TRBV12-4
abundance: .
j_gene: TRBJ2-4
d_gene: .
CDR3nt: TGTGCCAGCAGCCGGACACGCATAGCCAAAAACATTCAGTACTTC
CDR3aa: CASSRTRIAKNIQYF

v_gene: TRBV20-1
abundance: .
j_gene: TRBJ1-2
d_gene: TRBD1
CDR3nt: TGCAGTGCTAGAGACCGGGACAGGGTGGCTGGCTACACCTTC
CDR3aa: CSARDRDRVAGYTF

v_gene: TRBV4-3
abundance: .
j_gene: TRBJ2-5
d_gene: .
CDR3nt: TGCGCCAGCAGCCGTCTTTTGAGGGGAGAGACCCAGTACTTC
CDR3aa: CASSRLLRGETQYF

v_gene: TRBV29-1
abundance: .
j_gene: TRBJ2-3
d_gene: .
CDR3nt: TGCAGCGTTCTGTTGGTGGGCACAGATACGCAGTATTTT
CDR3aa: CSVLLVGTDTQYF

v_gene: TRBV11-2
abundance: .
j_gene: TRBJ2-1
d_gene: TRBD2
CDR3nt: TGTGCCAGCAGCCGTGACAATAGCGGGGGCTGGTACAATGAGCAGTTCTTC
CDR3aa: CASSRDNSGGWYNEQFF

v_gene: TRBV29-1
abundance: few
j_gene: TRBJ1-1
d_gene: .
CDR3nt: TGCAGCGTTGAACCCCCGGCCGGGGGTAGGACTGAAGCTTTCTTT
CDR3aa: CSVEPPAGGRTEAFF

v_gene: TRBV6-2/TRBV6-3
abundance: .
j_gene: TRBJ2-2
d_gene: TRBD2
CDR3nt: TGTGCCAGCAGCTTGACTAGCGGGAGGCGGTACACCGGGGAGCTGTTTTTT
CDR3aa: CASSLTSGRRYTGELFF

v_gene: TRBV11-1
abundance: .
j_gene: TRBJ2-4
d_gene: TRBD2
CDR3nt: TGTGCCAGCAGCTTAGTGGCTAGCGGGAAAAGTAACATTCAGTACTTC
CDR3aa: CASSLVASGKSNIQYF

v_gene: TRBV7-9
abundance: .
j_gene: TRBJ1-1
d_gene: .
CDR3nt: TGTGCCAGCAGCTTAGCGGAAAGGGTTACTGAAGCTTTCTTT
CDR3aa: CASSLAERVTEAFF

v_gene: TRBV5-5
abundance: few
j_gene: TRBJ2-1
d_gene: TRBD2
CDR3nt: TGTGCCAGCAGCTTGGGGACTAGCGGGAAATCGCACAATGAGCAGTTCTTC
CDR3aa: CASSLGTSGKSHNEQFF

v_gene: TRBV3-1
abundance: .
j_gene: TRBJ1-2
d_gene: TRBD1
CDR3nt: TGTGCCAGCAGCCCCTTGAGTGGGACAGGCGGGATCTATGGCTACACCTTC
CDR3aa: CASSPLSGTGGIYGYTF

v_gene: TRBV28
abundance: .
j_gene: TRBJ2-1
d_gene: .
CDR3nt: TGTGCCAGCAGTTTACTATCTGAGCAGTTCTTC
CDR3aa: CASSLLSEQFF

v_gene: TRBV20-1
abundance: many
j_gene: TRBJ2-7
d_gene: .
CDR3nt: TGCAGTGCTAGAGACGGACATACCTACGAGCAGTACTTC
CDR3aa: CSARDGHTYEQYF

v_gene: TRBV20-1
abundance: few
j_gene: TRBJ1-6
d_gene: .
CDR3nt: TGCAGTGCTTCCCAGGTGGCGAGCTCCTATAATTCACCCCTCCACTTT
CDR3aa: CSASQVASSYNSPLHF

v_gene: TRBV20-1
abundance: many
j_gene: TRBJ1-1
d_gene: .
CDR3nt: TGCAGTGGAGGTCACCCGAACACTGAAGCTTTCTTT
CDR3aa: CSGGHPNTEAFF

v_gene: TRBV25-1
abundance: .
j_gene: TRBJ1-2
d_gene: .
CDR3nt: TGTGCCAGCAGTGATTGGAGTAATGGCTACACCTTC
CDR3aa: CASSDWSNGYTF

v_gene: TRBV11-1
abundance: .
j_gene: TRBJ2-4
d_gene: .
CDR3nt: TGTGCCAGCAGCTTAGCAGCCTACGATCCGACGCGGAGGGGGCATGAAGCCAAAAACATTCAGTACTTC
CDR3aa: CASSLAAYDPTRRGHEAKNIQYF

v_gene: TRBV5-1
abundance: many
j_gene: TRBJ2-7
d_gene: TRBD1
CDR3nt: TGCGCCAGCACCGGGACAGGGGAGTACGAGCAGTACTTC
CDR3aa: CASTGTGEYEQYF

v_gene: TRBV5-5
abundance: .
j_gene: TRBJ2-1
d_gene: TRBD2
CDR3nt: TGTGCCAGCAGCTTGGGGCTTAGCGGGAGGCCATACAATGAGCAGTTCTTC
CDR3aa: CASSLGLSGRPYNEQFF

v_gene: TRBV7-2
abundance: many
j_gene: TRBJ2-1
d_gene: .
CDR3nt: TGTGCCAGCAGCTTCCTATACTGGACGGCCCGGGAAGAAAATGAGCAGTTCTTC
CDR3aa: CASSFLYWTAREENEQFF

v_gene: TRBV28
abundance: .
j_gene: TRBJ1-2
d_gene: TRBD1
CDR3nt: TGTGCCAGCACCCAGAGGCAGGGGGGGAACACCTTC
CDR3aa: CASTQRQGGNTF

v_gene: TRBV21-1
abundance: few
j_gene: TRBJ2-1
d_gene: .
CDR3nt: TGTGCCAGCAGCAACTCCGGGACAAGGGAAATTAATGAGCAGTTCTTC
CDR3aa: CASSNSGTREINEQFF

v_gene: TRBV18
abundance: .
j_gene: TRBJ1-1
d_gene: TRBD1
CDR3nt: TGTGCCAGCTCACAGCCCGACAGGGTGGTGGGTGAAGCTTTCTTT
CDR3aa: CASSQPDRVVGEAFF

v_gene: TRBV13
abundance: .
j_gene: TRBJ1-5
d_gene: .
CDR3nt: TGTGCCAGCAGCTTACGAAGGGGGAATCTGCCCCAGCATTTT
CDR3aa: CASSLRRGNLPQHF

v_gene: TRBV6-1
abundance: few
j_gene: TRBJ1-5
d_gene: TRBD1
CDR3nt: TGTGCCAGCAGCGCCAGTTGGGACAGTCATAGCAATCAGCCCCAGCATTTT
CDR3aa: CASSASWDSHSNQPQHF

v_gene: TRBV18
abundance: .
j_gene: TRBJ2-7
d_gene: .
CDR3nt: TGTGCCAGCTCACCAACCGCGGTGACCTACGAGCAGTACTTC
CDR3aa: CASSPTAVTYEQYF

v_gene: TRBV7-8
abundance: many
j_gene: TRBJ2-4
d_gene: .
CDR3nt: TGTGCCAGCAGCCAGGAGAGGGCCCACATTCAGTACTTC
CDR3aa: CASSQERAHIQYF

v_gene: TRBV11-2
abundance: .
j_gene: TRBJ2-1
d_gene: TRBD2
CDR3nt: TGTGCCAGCAGCTTCATCCAACCCCTTTTAGCGGGAGGATTAAATGAGCAGTTCTTC
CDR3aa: CASSFIQPLLAGGLNEQFF

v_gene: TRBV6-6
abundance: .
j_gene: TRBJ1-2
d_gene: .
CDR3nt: TGTGCCAGCAGTTACTCCGGGACTGGAGGCTACACCTTC
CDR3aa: CASSYSGTGGYTF

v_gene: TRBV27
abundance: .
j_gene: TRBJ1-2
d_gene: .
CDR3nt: TGTGCCAGCAGTTTGGCCAGAGCTAGGGGGATCTATGGCTACACCTTC
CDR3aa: CASSLARARGIYGYTF

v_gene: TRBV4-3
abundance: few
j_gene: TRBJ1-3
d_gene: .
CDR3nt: TGCGCCAGCAGCCATGCGGCCCCAGGCCCCTCTGGAAACACCATATATTTT
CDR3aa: CASSHAAPGPSGNTIYF

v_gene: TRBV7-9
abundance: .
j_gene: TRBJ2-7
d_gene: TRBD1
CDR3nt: TGTGCCAGCAGCTTAATTTCGGGACAGGGAAACGAGCAGTACTTC
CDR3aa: CASSLISGQGNEQYF

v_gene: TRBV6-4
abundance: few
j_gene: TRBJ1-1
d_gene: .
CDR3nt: TGTGCCAGCAGTCACGCGAGACACACGCCGTGGAGGAGGGCTGAAGCTTTCTTT
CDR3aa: CASSHARHTPWRRAEAFF

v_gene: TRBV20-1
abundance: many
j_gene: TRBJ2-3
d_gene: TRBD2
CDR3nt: TGCAGTGCTAGAGATTTTGCTAGCGGCCCCACAGATACGCAGTATTTT
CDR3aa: CSARDFASGPTDTQYF

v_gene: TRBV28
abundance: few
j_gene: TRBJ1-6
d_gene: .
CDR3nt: TGTGCCAGCGGGTCGCCGGGACGGACGAATTCACCCCTCCACTTT
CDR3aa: CASGSPGRTNSPLHF